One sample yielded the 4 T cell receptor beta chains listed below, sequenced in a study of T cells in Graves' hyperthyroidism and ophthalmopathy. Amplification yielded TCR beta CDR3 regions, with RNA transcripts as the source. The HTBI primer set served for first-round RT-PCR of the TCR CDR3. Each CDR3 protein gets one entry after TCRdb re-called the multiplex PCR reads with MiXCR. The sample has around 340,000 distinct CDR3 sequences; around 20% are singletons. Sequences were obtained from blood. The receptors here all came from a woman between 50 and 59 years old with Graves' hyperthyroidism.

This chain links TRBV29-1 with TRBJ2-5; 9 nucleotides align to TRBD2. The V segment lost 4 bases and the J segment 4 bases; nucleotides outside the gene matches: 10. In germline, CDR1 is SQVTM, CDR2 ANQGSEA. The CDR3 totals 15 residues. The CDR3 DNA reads TGCAGCGTTGCATTCAGCGGGAGGTGGGGAGAGACCCAGTACTTC. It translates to CSVAFSGRWGETQYF.

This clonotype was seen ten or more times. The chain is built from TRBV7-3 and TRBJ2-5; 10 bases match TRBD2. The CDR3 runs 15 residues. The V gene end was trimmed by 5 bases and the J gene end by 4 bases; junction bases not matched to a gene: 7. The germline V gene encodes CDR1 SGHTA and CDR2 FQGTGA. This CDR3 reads CASSRASGSLETQYF. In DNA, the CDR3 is TGTGCCAGCAGCAGGGCTAGCGGGAGTCTAGAGACCCAGTACTTC.

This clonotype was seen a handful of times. The CDR3 loop is CASRKSGTEYGYTF. As DNA, the CDR3 is TGTGCCAGTAGAAAATCTGGAACAGAATATGGCTACACCTTC. The rearrangement links TRBV19 to TRBJ1-2; the D is unclear. V was cut by 6 bases and J by 5 bases, with 16 bases left in between. CDR3 length equals 14 residues. Per the germline V gene, CDR1 is LNHDA and CDR2 is SQIVND (reference sequence).

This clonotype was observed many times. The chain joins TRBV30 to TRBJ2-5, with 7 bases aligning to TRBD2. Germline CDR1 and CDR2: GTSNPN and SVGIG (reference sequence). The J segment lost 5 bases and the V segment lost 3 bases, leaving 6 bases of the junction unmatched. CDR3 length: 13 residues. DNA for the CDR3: TGTGCCTGGAGAAAACGGGGGGTTGAGACCCAGTACTTC. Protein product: CAWRKRGVETQYF.